This TCR beta chain was obtained from a study of T cell changes during pregnancy in multiple sclerosis. Repertoires were generated with immunoSEQ multiplex PCR, while TCRdb's copy carries only in-frame clones and drops some. The profile covers 80,000 to 95,000 clones, with around 93% appearing a single time and approximately 1.3% taken by the ten largest. The V segment lost 4 bases and the J segment 4 bases; nucleotides outside the gene matches: 3. CDR3 length: 15 amino acids. Germline CDR1 MNHEY, CDR2 SVGAGI. The rearrangement links TRBV6-5 to TRBJ2-1; 11 bases align to TRBD2. This TCR was recovered from a female donor in good health, enrolled as a control in a pregnancy study. Material: peripheral blood, obtained in the third trimester of pregnancy. For the CDR3, the DNA is TGTGCCAGCAGTTCCAGACTAGCGGGATACAATGAGCAGTTCTTC. Protein product: CASSSRLAGYNEQFF.